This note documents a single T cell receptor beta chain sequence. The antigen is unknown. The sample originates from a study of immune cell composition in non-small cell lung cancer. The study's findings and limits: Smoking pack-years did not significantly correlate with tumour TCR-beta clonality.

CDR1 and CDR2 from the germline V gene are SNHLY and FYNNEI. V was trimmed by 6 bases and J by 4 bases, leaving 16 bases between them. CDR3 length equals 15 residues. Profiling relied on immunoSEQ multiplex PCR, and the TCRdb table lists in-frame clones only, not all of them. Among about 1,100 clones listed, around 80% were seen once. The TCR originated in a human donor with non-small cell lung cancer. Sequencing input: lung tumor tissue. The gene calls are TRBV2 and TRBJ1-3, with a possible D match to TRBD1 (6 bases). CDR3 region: CASSPRWGPGNTIYF. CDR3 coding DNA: TGTGCCAGCAGCCCAAGGTGGGGGCCCGGAAACACCATATATTTT.